Listed here are 23 T cell receptor beta chains from one sample, sequenced in a study of T cell responses to AZD1222 COVID-19 vaccine. Sequencing was performed with immunoSEQ multiplex PCR; in TCRdb, only in-frame clones are kept and a portion is missing. The table shows 120,000 to 150,000 clones, with 70% to 90% occurring only once. The sample here was peripheral blood, taken on day 0 of AZD1222 vaccination. Receptors originate from an adult in good health.

The chain couples TRBV19 to TRBJ1-1, with a tentative D call TRBD1 (5 bases). With 3 bases removed from V and 2 bases from J, the gap between germline ends came to 19 bases. Germline V CDR1 and CDR2: LNHDA, SQIVND (reference sequence). There are 17 residues in the CDR3. In DNA, the CDR3 is TGTGCCAGTAGTATTTTCCCCCCTTGGGGGAGCAACACTGAAGCTTTCTTT. Its protein is CASSIFPPWGSNTEAFF.

J is TRBJ1-1 and V is TRBV20-1; D not certain. The V gene's germline CDR1 is DFQATT and CDR2 SNEGSKA (reference sequence). V was clipped by 3 bases and J by 1 base, with 9 bases between them. The length of the CDR3 is 13 residues. The CDR3 coding sequence is TGCAGTGCTAGTAGGCTGTCGAACACTGAAGCTTTCTTT. It encodes CSASRLSNTEAFF.

Only a few counts were recorded for this clone. The DNA for the CDR3 is TGTGCCAGCAGCCCGCCACTAGCGGATCACACCGGGGAGCTGTTTTTT. Its translation is CASSPPLADHTGELFF. V usage is TRBV7-9 and J usage is TRBJ2-2; 8 bases map to TRBD2. This CDR3 is 16 amino acids long. Per germline, CDR1 SEHNR and CDR2 FQNEAQ (reference sequence). V lost 5 bases and J lost 3; bases outside the gene matches: 8.

The chain employs TRBV4-2 and TRBJ1-1; D uncertain. The CDR3 runs to 17 residues. Trimming left V 5 bases short and J 0 bases short, with 19 bases between. Germline CDR1 and CDR2: LGHNA and YNFKEQ. The CDR3 DNA is TGTGCCAGCAGCTCCCGGGGTAGGCTAGGGTTGAACACTGAAGCTTTCTTT. This encodes CASSSRGRLGLNTEAFF.

J is TRBJ2-4 and V is TRBV3-1 (or the pseudogene TRBV3-2); TRBD2 agrees at 7 bases. Germline V lookup: CDR1 LGHDT, CDR2 YNNKEL (reference sequence). The CDR3 runs 17 residues. The V segment lost 4 bases and the J segment 2 bases; nucleotides outside the gene matches: 11. This chain's CDR3 is CASSPRWAGESKNIQYF. CDR3 sequence (DNA): TGTGCCAGCAGCCCGCGGTGGGCGGGAGAGTCCAAAAACATTCAGTACTTC.

The table lists this clone with a count of one. The V gene is TRBV19, the J gene TRBJ2-3; D is tentatively TRBD1 or TRBD2 (6 bases each). The V gene lost 8 bases and the J gene lost 0 bases, with 15 bases spanning the gap. Germline CDR1 is LNHDA and CDR2 is SQIVND (reference sequence). This CDR3 is built from 15 residues. CDR3 region: CASDTGTASTDTQYF. CDR3 nucleotides: TGTGCCAGTGATACAGGGACTGCTAGCACAGATACGCAGTATTTT.

The chain couples TRBV5-4 to TRBJ1-3; no clear D. Trimming pared 0 bases from V and 4 bases from J, leaving 11 bases between. This CDR3 spans 15 amino acids. The germline gives CDR1 SGHNT, CDR2 YYREEE (reference sequence). CDR3 protein: CASSLDGLSGNTIYF. The CDR3 DNA follows: TGTGCCAGCAGCTTGGATGGACTGTCCGGAAACACCATATATTTT.

The chain couples TRBV2 to TRBJ2-1; D remains ambiguous. Between the trimmed V and J ends, which lost 6 bases and 3 bases, there was a span of 12 bases. Germline V gene data show CDR1 as SNHLY and CDR2 as FYNNEI. The CDR3 sequence is 14 residues long. CDR3 nucleotides: TGTGCCAGCAGAGCCTCCTACCTCTACAATGAGCAGTTCTTC. Translating it yields CASRASYLYNEQFF.

Concerning this clone itself: At the DNA level, this CDR3 is encoded by other sequences in the same sample as well. J is TRBJ2-1 and V is TRBV14; TRBD2 matches 11 bases. CDR1 and CDR2 from the germline V gene are SGHDN and FVKESK. This CDR3 region has 15 residues. V gave up 3 bases and J gave up 4 bases; unmatched junction bases: 2. The CDR3 DNA reads as TGTGCCAGCAGCCAGCTAGCGGGAGGTTACAATGAGCAGTTCTTC. Amino acids: CASSQLAGGYNEQFF.

The chain links TRBV4-2 to TRBJ2-3; 13 positions agree with TRBD2. After removal of 4 bases from V and 1 base from J, the junction contained 11 bases not matched to a gene. This CDR3 contains 19 residues. Germline V gene data show CDR1 as LGHNA and CDR2 as YNFKEQ. The CDR3 region has the DNA TGTGCCAGCAGCCCACGGACTAGCGGGAGCCGATCCCGCACAGATACGCAGTATTTT. It is translated as CASSPRTSGSRSRTDTQYF.

This chain connects TRBV5-1 to TRBJ1-3; TRBD1 might be the D (6 bases). V was pared by 0 bases and J by 5 bases, with 12 bases between. CDR3 size: 15 residues. From germline, CDR1 is SGHRS and CDR2 YFSETQ. The CDR3 DNA reads TGCGCCAGCAGCTTGGGGGGGGGCGCAAGAAACACCATATATTTT. This translates into CASSLGGGARNTIYF.

This clone appeared once. The chain employs TRBV28 and TRBJ1-1; TRBD1 matches 8 bases. Trimming took 4 bases from V and 11 from J; bases not matched to a gene: 15. This CDR3 spans 15 amino acids. Germline V lookup: CDR1 MDHEN, CDR2 SYDVKM. CDR3 sequence reads: CASSYTGTGTIWAFF. CDR3 DNA: TGTGCCAGCAGTTATACTGGGACAGGAACGATATGGGCTTTCTTT.

The chain carries TRBV30 and TRBJ1-2, with D possibly TRBD1 on 6 matching bases. Looked up from germline, CDR1 is GTSNPN and CDR2 is SVGIG (reference sequence). The V gene lost 2 bases and the J gene lost 6 bases, with 13 bases spanning the gap. The CDR3 consists of 13 residues. The CDR3 is CAWSWGPAHGYTF. CDR3 sequence (DNA): TGTGCCTGGAGTTGGGGGCCCGCCCATGGCTACACCTTC.

Here the CDR3 reads CASSPRAGTDTQYF. The CDR3 nucleotides read TGTGCCAGCTCACCAAGGGCTGGCACAGATACGCAGTATTTT. The gene calls are TRBV18 and TRBJ2-3; D unresolved. The CDR3 sequence is 14 residues long. Germline V gene lookup returns CDR1 KGHSH and CDR2 LQKENI. V dropped 2 bases and J dropped 1 base, with 7 bases sitting between them.

The V gene is TRBV7-2, the J gene TRBJ2-7; TRBD1 might be the D (6 bases). CDR3 length: 11 residues. CDR1 is SGHTA, CDR2 FQGNSA, per germline. The V gene lost 6 bases and the J gene lost 10 bases, with 13 bases spanning the gap. The CDR3 region is CASSRTDNQYF. For the CDR3, the DNA is TGTGCCAGCAGTCGGACAGATAACCAGTACTTC. The entire variable domain, with the rest obtained from reference TRBV7-2 and TRBJ2-7, is as follows: GAGVSQSPSNKVTEKGKDVELRCDPISGHTALYWYRQSLGQGLEFLIYFQGNSAPDKSGLPSDRFSAERTGGSVSTLTIQRTQQEDSAVYLCASSRTDNQYFGPGTRLTVT.

The DNA of the CDR3 is TGTGCCAGCAGTCGGATGGGGAAGGGCTACACCTTC. Protein sequence: CASSRMGKGYTF. The V and J genes are TRBV2 and TRBJ1-2; no firm D call. With 5 bases removed from V and 8 bases from J, the gap between germline ends came to 12 bases. The CDR3 is 12 residues long. Germline CDR1 is SNHLY and CDR2 is FYNNEI.

The rearrangement uses TRBV5-1 and TRBJ2-5, with 13 nucleotides matching TRBD2. CDR1 and CDR2 (germline): SGHRS, YFSETQ. The ends lost 4 bases at V and 5 bases at J; junction bases unmatched: 8. The CDR3 sequence is 16 residues long. The chain's CDR3 is CASSIGLAGVGETQYF. DNA for the CDR3: TGCGCCAGCAGCATCGGACTAGCGGGAGTCGGGGAGACCCAGTACTTC.

The chain uses TRBV20-1 and TRBJ2-1, with a weak D call TRBD1 (6 bases). CDR3 length equals 14 residues. CDR1 is DFQATT and CDR2 is SNEGSKA in the germline V gene (reference sequence). V was clipped by 3 bases and J by 6 bases, with 15 bases between them. The DNA for the CDR3 is TGCAGTGCTAGTAGTCAGGGGTGGGCCAATGAGCAGTTCTTC. Protein product: CSASSQGWANEQFF.

This rearrangement joins TRBV11-2 to TRBJ1-5, with unresolved D. This CDR3 contains 15 residues. V was cut by 5 bases and J by 1 base, with 12 bases left in between. Germline CDR1 SGHAT, CDR2 FQNNGV. The CDR3 DNA is TGTGCCAGCAGCATACGACATAAGAGCAATCAGCCCCAGCATTTT. Its translation is CASSIRHKSNQPQHF.

This clone occurred a few times. V usage is TRBV30 and J usage is TRBJ1-3, with 9 bases that match TRBD1. V lost 1 base and J lost 0; bases outside the gene matches: 4. The germline gives CDR1 GTSNPN, CDR2 SVGIG (reference sequence). The CDR3 spans 16 residues. CDR3 DNA: TGTGCCTGGAGTGAGGGACAGGGAATCTCTGGAAACACCATATATTTT. Translated: CAWSEGQGISGNTIYF.

The chain carries TRBV12-3 or TRBV12-4 and TRBJ2-7, with no clear D. The CDR3 length is 12 residues. V gave up 2 bases and J gave up 4 bases, with 6 bases separating them. This chain's CDR3 is CASSLFSYEQYF. As DNA, the CDR3 is TGTGCCAGCAGTTTATTTTCATACGAGCAGTACTTC.

The genes are TRBV7-9 and TRBJ1-3; D ambiguous. Germline V gene lookup returns CDR1 SEHNR and CDR2 FQNEAQ (reference sequence). Trimming shortened V by 6 bases and J by 0 bases, and 12 bases separated the two germline ends. The CDR3 covers 15 residues. The CDR3 spells CASRPAGTSGNTIYF. The DNA of the CDR3 is TGTGCCAGCAGGCCAGCAGGTACCTCTGGAAACACCATATATTTT.

The chain combines TRBV5-1 with TRBJ1-1; a weak D match, TRBD1 (5 bases). Germline values: CDR1 SGHRS, CDR2 YFSETQ. This CDR3 is 13 amino acids long. Trimming removed 3 bases from V and 2 bases from J, with 8 bases in between. DNA of the CDR3: TGCGCCAGCAGCTGGGGGGAAAACACTGAAGCTTTCTTT. Translating it yields CASSWGENTEAFF.